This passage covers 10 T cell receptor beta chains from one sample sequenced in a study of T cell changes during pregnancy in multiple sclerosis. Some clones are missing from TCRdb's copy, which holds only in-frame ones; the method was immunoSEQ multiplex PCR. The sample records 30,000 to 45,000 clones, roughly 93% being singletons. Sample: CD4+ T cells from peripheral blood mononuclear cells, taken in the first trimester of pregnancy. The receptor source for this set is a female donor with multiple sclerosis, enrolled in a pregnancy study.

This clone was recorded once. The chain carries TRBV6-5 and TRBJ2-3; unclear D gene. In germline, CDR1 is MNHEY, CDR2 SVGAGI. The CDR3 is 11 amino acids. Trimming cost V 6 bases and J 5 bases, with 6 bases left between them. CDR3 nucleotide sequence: TGTGCCAGCAGGCAGAAAGATACGCAGTATTTT. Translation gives CASRQKDTQYF.

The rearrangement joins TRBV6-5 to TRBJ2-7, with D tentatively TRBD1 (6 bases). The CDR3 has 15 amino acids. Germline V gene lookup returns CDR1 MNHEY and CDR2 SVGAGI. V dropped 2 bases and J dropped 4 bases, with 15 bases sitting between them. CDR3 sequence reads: CASSYGAGAGYEQYF. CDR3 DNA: TGTGCCAGCAGTTACGGGGCAGGGGCAGGGTACGAGCAGTACTTC.

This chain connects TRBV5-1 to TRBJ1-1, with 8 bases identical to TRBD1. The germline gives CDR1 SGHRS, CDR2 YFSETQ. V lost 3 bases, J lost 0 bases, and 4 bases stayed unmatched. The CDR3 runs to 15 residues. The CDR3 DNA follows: TGCGCCAGCAGCTCGGAGACAGGGGTGAACACTGAAGCTTTCTTT. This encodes CASSSETGVNTEAFF.

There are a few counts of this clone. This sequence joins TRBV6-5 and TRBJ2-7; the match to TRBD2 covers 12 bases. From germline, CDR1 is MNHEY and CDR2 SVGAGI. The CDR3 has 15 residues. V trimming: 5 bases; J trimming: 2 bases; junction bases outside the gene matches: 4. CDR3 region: CASSLTSGGPYEQYF. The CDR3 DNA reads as TGTGCCAGCAGTCTGACTAGCGGGGGCCCCTACGAGCAGTACTTC.

The CDR3: CASSAMGQGAGANVLTF. CDR3 bases: TGTGCCAGCAGTGCGATGGGACAGGGGGCTGGGGCCAACGTCCTGACTTTC. The V gene is TRBV6-1, the J gene TRBJ2-6; TRBD1 agrees at 11 bases. Germline CDR1 MNHNS, CDR2 SASEGT. The CDR3 has 17 residues. The ends lost 4 bases at V and 2 bases at J; junction bases unmatched: 4.

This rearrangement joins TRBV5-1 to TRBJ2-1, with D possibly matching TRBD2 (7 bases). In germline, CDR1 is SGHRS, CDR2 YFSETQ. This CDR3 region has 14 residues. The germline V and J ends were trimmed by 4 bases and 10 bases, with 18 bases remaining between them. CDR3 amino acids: CASSRGGGAPEQFF. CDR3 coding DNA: TGCGCCAGCAGCCGGGGTGGGGGGGCCCCGGAGCAGTTCTTC.

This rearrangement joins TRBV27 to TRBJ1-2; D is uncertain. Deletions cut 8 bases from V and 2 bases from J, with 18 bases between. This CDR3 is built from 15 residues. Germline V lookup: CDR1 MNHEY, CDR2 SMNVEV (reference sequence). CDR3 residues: CASSDPGSRNYGYTF. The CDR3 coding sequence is TGTGCCAGCTCCGATCCCGGGAGCAGAAACTATGGCTACACCTTC.

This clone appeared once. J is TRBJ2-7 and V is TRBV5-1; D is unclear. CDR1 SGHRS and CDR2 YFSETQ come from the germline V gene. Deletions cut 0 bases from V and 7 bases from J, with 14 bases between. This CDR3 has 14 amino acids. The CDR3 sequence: CASSLAGARREQYF. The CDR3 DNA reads TGCGCCAGCAGCTTGGCTGGTGCTAGGCGGGAGCAGTACTTC.

In DNA form, the CDR3 reads TGTGCCAGCAGTTATTCGAGCAGCGTCCATGAGCAGTTCTTC. This encodes CASSYSSSVHEQFF. This chain links TRBV6-9 with TRBJ2-1, with D unresolved. From germline, CDR1 is MNHGY and CDR2 SVAAGI. This CDR3 has 14 residues. With 0 bases removed from V and 8 bases from J, the gap between germline ends came to 11 bases.

CDR3 coding DNA: TGTGCCAGCAGCTTAGGGGGGACTAGTGCCACAGATACGCAGTATTTT. Protein sequence: CASSLGGTSATDTQYF. This chain links TRBV11-2 with TRBJ2-3, with 8 positions matching TRBD2. Germline CDR1 reads SGHAT; CDR2 reads FQNNGV. With V trimmed by 1 base and J by 2 bases, 5 bases remained unmatched. This CDR3 has 16 residues.